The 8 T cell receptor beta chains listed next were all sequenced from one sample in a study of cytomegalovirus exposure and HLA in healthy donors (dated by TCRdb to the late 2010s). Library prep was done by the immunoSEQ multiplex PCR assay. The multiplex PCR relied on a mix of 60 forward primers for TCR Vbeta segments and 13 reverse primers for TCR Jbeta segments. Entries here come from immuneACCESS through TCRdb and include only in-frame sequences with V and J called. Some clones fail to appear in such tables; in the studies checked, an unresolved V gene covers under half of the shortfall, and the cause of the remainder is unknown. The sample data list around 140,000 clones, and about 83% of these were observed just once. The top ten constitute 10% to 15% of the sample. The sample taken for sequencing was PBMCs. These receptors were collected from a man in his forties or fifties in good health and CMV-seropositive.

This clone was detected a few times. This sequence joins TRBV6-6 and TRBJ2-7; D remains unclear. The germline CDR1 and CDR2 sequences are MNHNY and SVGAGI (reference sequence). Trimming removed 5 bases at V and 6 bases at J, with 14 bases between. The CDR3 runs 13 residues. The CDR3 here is CASSPLAAREQYF. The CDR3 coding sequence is TGTGCCAGCAGTCCGCTGGCTGCTCGCGAGCAGTACTTC.

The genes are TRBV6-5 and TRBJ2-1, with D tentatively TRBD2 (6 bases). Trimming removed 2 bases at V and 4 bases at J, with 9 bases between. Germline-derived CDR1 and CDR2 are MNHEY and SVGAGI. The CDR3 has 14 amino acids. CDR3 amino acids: CASSYRSGYNEQFF. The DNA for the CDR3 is TGTGCCAGCAGTTACCGTAGCGGATACAATGAGCAGTTCTTC.

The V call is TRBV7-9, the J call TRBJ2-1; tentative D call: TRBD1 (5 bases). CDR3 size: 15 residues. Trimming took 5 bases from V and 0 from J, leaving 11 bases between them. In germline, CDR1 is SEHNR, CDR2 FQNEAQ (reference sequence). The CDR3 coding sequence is TGTGCCAGCAGCAGAATAGACAGCTCCTACAATGAGCAGTTCTTC. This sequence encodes CASSRIDSSYNEQFF.

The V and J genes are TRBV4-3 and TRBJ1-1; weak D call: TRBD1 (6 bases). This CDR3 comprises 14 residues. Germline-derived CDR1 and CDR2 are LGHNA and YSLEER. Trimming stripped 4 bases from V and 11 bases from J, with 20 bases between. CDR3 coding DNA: TGCGCCAGCAGCCCCTCGGGGGGGGCGGGGTGGGCTTTCTTT. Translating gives CASSPSGGAGWAFF.

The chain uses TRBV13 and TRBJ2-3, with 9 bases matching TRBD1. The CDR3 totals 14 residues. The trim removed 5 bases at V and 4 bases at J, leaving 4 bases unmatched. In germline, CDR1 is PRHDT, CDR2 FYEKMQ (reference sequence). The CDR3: CASSPGQGADTQYF. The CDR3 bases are TGTGCCAGCAGCCCGGGACAGGGAGCAGATACGCAGTATTTT.

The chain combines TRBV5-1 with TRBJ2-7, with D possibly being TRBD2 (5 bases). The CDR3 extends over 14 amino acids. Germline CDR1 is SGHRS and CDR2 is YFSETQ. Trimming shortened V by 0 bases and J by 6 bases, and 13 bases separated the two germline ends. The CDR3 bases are TGCGCCAGCAGCTTGGGACCCCCCGGGATCGAGCAGTACTTC. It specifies CASSLGPPGIEQYF.

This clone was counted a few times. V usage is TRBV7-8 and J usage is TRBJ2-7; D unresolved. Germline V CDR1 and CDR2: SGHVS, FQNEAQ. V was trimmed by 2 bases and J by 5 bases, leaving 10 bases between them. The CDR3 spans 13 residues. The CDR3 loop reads CASSLPELDEQYF. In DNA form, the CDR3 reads TGTGCCAGCAGCTTACCCGAACTGGACGAGCAGTACTTC.

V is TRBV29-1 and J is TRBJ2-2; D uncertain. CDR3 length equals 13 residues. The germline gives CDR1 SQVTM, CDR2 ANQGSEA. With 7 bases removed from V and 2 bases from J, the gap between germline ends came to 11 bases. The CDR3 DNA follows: TGCAGCGGGCGGAAGGAAAACACCGGGGAGCTGTTTTTT. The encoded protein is CSGRKENTGELFF.